This T cell receptor beta chain stems from a study of T-cell reconstitution after alpha-beta-depleted transplantation in children. The CDR3 length is 15 residues. Looked up from germline, CDR1 is SGHRS and CDR2 is YFSETQ. V was shortened by 0 bases and J by 4 bases, with 10 bases between the two germline ends. Unique molecular identifiers were incorporated into the prepared TCRbeta library. TCRdb independently ran MiXCR on the PCR reads; one entry per CDR3 protein. The data show a few hundred thousand distinct CDR3 sequences, about 20% seen once. This clonotype came up a few times. The V call is TRBV5-1, the J call TRBJ2-2; D is ambiguous. Sequenced material: PBMCs from the stem cell graft donor, taken from the stem cell graft. The TCR originated in a human donor who donated a stem cell graft to a child with acute myeloid leukemia. CDR3 residues: CASSLAASRTGELFF. The CDR3 nucleotides are TGCGCCAGCAGCTTGGCCGCGTCGCGCACCGGGGAGCTGTTTTTT.